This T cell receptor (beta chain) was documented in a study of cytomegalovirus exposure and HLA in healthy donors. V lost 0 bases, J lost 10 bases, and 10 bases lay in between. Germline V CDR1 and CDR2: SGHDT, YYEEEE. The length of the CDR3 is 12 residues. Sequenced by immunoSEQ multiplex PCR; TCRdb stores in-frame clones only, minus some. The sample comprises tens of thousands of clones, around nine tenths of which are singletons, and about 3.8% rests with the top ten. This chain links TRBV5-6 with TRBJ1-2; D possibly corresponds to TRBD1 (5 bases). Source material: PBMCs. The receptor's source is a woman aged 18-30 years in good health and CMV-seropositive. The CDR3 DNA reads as TGTGCCAGCAGCTTGGTTCAGGGTGCCTACACCTTC. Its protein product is CASSLVQGAYTF.